The entry that follows covers one T cell receptor (beta chain) sequence. Its antigen is still unknown. The sample is drawn from a study of cytomegalovirus exposure and HLA in healthy donors. V lost 0 bases, J lost 4 bases, and 8 bases stayed unmatched. This CDR3 has 19 residues. Germline lookup yields CDR1 LNHNV and CDR2 YYDKDF (reference sequence). Notes on the study in general: Productive status was seen about 90% or about 30% of the time for most TCR beta V segments in an earlier analysis. Several of the most significant clusters appeared linked to common viral pathogens, based on a later analysis. Sequencing depth across donors, presence/absence analyses assumed, was roughly uniform.

PCR amplification relied on 60 Vbeta primers (plus 13 Jbeta primers). In the authors' methods: Counted up in a later analysis, unique TCR beta chains came to about 83 million, with 9.5 million to 13 million shared. Clones were read by immunoSEQ multiplex PCR, and TCRdb kept only the in-frame ones, dropping some. V and J calls and clone size are those listed in that table; D and trimming were worked out from the DNA. The sample has 80,000 to 100,000 clones; about two thirds are singletons. Sequencing was carried out using PBMCs. The chain has TRBV15 and TRBJ2-1; 14 positions agree with TRBD2. This clonotype originated in a female donor in good health and CMV-seronegative. CDR3 DNA: TGTGCCACCAGCAGAGATGAGTACGGACTAGCGGGAGGTTACAATGAGCAGTTCTTC. It is translated as CATSRDEYGLAGGYNEQFF.